The 21 T cell receptor beta chains below were found in one sample sequenced in a study of blood T cell repertoires in COVID-19. The assay was immunoSEQ multiplex PCR, and TCRdb's table has in-frame clones only and misses some. The repertoire includes about 210,000 clones, about 91% of them detected once, and about 5% sits in the top ten. The specimen was peripheral blood. The receptors here all came from a woman in her 40s with acute or convalescent COVID-19.

The chain combines TRBV7-9 with TRBJ2-2, with D possibly being TRBD1 (5 bases). The CDR3 covers 16 residues. Between the trimmed V and J ends, which lost 6 bases and 3 bases, there was a span of 17 bases. Germline lookup yields CDR1 SEHNR and CDR2 FQNEAQ (reference sequence). The CDR3 region has the DNA TGTGCCAGCAGTCATACCGCTACAGGTTACACCGGGGAGCTGTTTTTT. It encodes CASSHTATGYTGELFF.

The chain is built from TRBV7-3 and TRBJ1-1; D remains ambiguous. V was cut by 5 bases and J by 0 bases, with 7 bases left in between. CDR3 length: 13 amino acids. From germline, CDR1 is SGHTA and CDR2 FQGTGA. In DNA, the CDR3 is TGTGCCAGCAGCCCTAATCTGAACACTGAAGCTTTCTTT. Its translation is CASSPNLNTEAFF.

As for this clone: The junction does not match germline at one end; this may be a read error. The V gene is TRBV7-2, the J gene TRBJ2-2; perhaps TRBD2 as D (6 bases). This CDR3 has 12 residues. The germline V gene has CDR1 SGHTA and CDR2 FQGNSA. The CDR3 sequence: CASSRPGGLFRF. In DNA, the CDR3 is TGTGCCAGCAGCCGCCCCGGAGGGCTTTTCCGTTTT. The variable domain in full, completed from reference TRBV7-2 and TRBJ2-2, reads GAGVSQSPSNKVTEKGKDVELRCDPISGHTALYWYRQSLGQGLEFLIYFQGNSAPDKSGLPSDRFSAERTGGSVSTLTIQRTQQEDSAVYLCASSRPGGLFRFGEGSRLTVL.

The CDR3 nucleotides are TGTGCCAGTAGTTCGGGACAGATTAATGAAAAACTGTTTTTT. Its protein product is CASSSGQINEKLFF. V usage is TRBV19 and J usage is TRBJ1-4, with 7 bases lining up with TRBD1. CDR3 length: 14 amino acids. The ends lost 5 bases at V and 4 bases at J; junction bases unmatched: 4. Germline V gene sequence: CDR1 LNHDA, CDR2 SQIVND (reference sequence).

CDR3 amino acids: CASSNTRVGNTEAFF. DNA of the CDR3: TGTGCCAGCAGTAACACCAGGGTAGGAAACACTGAAGCTTTCTTT. This rearrangement joins TRBV6-5 to TRBJ1-1; weak D call: TRBD1 (5 bases). Germline V gives CDR1 MNHEY, CDR2 SVGAGI. The CDR3 runs 15 residues. Trimming took 5 bases from V and 2 from J, leaving 15 bases between them.

The CDR3 DNA sequence: TGTGCCAGCAGCTCCATCAAACTTACAGGGGCCCCCAATGAAAAACTGTTTTTT. Translation gives CASSSIKLTGAPNEKLFF. The chain employs TRBV7-2 and TRBJ1-4; TRBD1 matches 7 bases. J was trimmed by 5 bases and V by 4 bases; bases with no gene match: 16. The CDR3 runs 18 residues. Germline CDR1 and CDR2: SGHTA and FQGNSA.

This clone was picked up one time. CDR3 loop: CASNSQGLGNTIYF. The CDR3 DNA reads TGTGCCAGCAATTCACAGGGGCTGGGAAACACCATATATTTT. The gene calls are TRBV2 and TRBJ1-3; TRBD1 matches 7 bases. V lost 7 bases to trimming and J lost 4 bases; unmatched junction nucleotides: 7. This CDR3 contains 14 residues. Germline-derived CDR1 and CDR2 are SNHLY and FYNNEI. The variable domain in full, completed from reference TRBV2 and TRBJ1-3, reads EPEVTQTPSHQVTQMGQEVILRCVPISNHLYFYWYRQILGQKVEFLVSFYNNEISEKSEIFDDQFSVERPDGSNFTLKIRSTKLEDSAMYFCASNSQGLGNTIYFGEGSWLTVV.

V usage is TRBV19 and J usage is TRBJ1-5; the D gene is possibly TRBD1 (5 bases). V was pared by 4 bases and J by 0 bases, with 16 bases between. From germline, CDR1 is LNHDA and CDR2 SQIVND (reference sequence). The length of the CDR3 is 17 residues. The CDR3 DNA sequence: TGTGCCAGTAGTAACTCGAATTGGGGGGATAGCAATCAGCCCCAGCATTTT. Translated, it gives CASSNSNWGDSNQPQHF.

This chain uses TRBV12-5 with TRBJ2-3, with 12 nucleotides matching TRBD2. Germline assignment: CDR1 LGHNT and CDR2 FRNRAP. V lost 1 base to trimming and J lost 6 bases; unmatched junction nucleotides: 5. CDR3 length: 16 amino acids. In DNA form, the CDR3 reads TGTGCTAGTGGTTTGGGACTAGCGGGGGTTAGGGATACGCAGTATTTT. Its translation is CASGLGLAGVRDTQYF.

The chain is built from TRBV5-1 and TRBJ2-3, with D tentatively TRBD1 (6 bases). This CDR3 is built from 16 residues. The V and J ends lost 4 bases and 2 bases respectively, with 17 bases between them. Germline values: CDR1 SGHRS, CDR2 YFSETQ. The CDR3 is CASSLPRDTTTDTQYF. CDR3 DNA sequence: TGCGCCAGCAGCCTTCCCCGGGACACCACCACAGATACGCAGTATTTT.

The chain links TRBV4-2 to TRBJ2-1; 11 nucleotides line up with TRBD2. The CDR3 runs 15 residues. Germline V lookup: CDR1 LGHNA, CDR2 YNFKEQ. V shed 2 bases and J 5 bases; nucleotides not matched to a gene: 2. The CDR3 region has the DNA TGTGCCAGCAGCCAATTGGGACTAGCGGACAATGAGCAGTTCTTC. Its translation: CASSQLGLADNEQFF.

This CDR3 is CASSPEAGGNTIYF. CDR3 nucleotide sequence: TGCGCCAGCAGCCCGGAGGCAGGGGGTAACACCATATATTTT. The chain joins TRBV5-1 to TRBJ1-3; 7 nucleotides match TRBD1. The V segment lost 4 bases and the J segment 7 bases; nucleotides outside the gene matches: 8. CDR3 length equals 14 residues. Per germline, CDR1 SGHRS and CDR2 YFSETQ.

J is TRBJ1-1 and V is TRBV5-1, with 10 positions matching TRBD1. The germline CDR1 and CDR2 sequences are SGHRS and YFSETQ. After removal of 3 bases from V and 3 bases from J, the junction contained 8 bases not matched to a gene. This CDR3 is 16 amino acids long. The CDR3 loop is CASSWTGGRGYTEAFF. The CDR3 nucleotides read TGCGCCAGCAGCTGGACAGGGGGAAGGGGATACACTGAAGCTTTCTTT.

This clone was found once. The V gene is TRBV5-1, the J gene TRBJ2-5, with TRBD2 matching over 7 bases. With 6 bases clipped from V and 5 bases from J, the junction kept 10 bases outside the gene matches. CDR1 is SGHRS, CDR2 YFSETQ, per germline. The CDR3 runs 14 residues. The CDR3 here is CASTPGGLGETQYF. Here the CDR3 DNA reads TGCGCCAGCACCCCGGGGGGACTCGGGGAGACCCAGTACTTC.

V and J are TRBV5-6 and TRBJ1-5, with 11 nucleotides matching TRBD1. The germline V gene encodes CDR1 SGHDT and CDR2 YYEEEE. The CDR3 has 15 amino acids. V was pared by 2 bases and J by 6 bases, with 4 bases of the junction left unmatched. The CDR3 DNA reads TGTGCCAGCAGCTTAACCGGGACAGGGGGTCAGCCCCAGCATTTT. Its protein product is CASSLTGTGGQPQHF.

This clone was detected a few times. The chain couples TRBV2 to TRBJ2-3; 13 nucleotides match TRBD2. J lost 0 bases, V lost 5 bases, and 11 bases had no gene match. The CDR3 consists of 19 residues. The germline V gene encodes CDR1 SNHLY and CDR2 FYNNEI. CDR3 protein: CASSPGLAGRRLSTDTQYF. CDR3 sequence (DNA): TGTGCCAGCAGTCCGGGACTAGCGGGGAGACGACTTAGCACAGATACGCAGTATTTT.

The table lists this clone with a count of one. The V call is TRBV6-5, the J call TRBJ2-3, with 9 bases that match TRBD1. The CDR3 covers 14 residues. CDR1 MNHEY and CDR2 SVGAGI come from the germline V gene. V lost 6 bases, J lost 5 bases, and 6 bases stayed unmatched. CDR3 sequence reads: CASRWTGAGDTQYF. CDR3 nucleotides: TGTGCCAGCAGATGGACAGGGGCGGGAGATACGCAGTATTTT.

V usage is TRBV5-6 and J usage is TRBJ2-7, with 12 bases lining up with TRBD1. CDR1 is SGHDT, CDR2 YYEEEE, per germline. There are 16 residues in the CDR3. Unmatched junction bases numbered 8, after V lost 2 bases and J lost 5 bases. The CDR3 bases are TGTGCCAGCAGCTTCTCCGGGACAGGGGGCTCGGACGAGCAGTACGTC. This sequence encodes CASSFSGTGGSDEQYV.

This clone has a handful of counts. The V call is TRBV3-1 (or the pseudogene TRBV3-2), the J call TRBJ1-1; D unresolved. V was pared by 0 bases and J by 0 bases, with 11 bases between. This CDR3 spans 16 amino acids. Germline V lookup: CDR1 LGHDT, CDR2 YNNKEL (reference sequence). CDR3 sequence (DNA): TGTGCCAGCAGCCAAGATAGTACGGCGGTGAACACTGAAGCTTTCTTT. Its protein product is CASSQDSTAVNTEAFF.

V usage is TRBV3-1 (or the pseudogene TRBV3-2) and J usage is TRBJ2-6; D gene ambiguous. Trimming cost V 2 bases and J 4 bases, with 9 bases left between them. Germline loops: CDR1 LGHDT, CDR2 YNNKEL (reference sequence). The CDR3 length is 15 residues. The CDR3 protein is CASSQSMRGANVLTF. The CDR3 DNA reads TGTGCCAGCAGCCAATCTATGCGAGGGGCCAACGTCCTGACTTTC.

The chain has TRBV15 and TRBJ1-1; D uncertain. Deletions cut 1 base from V and 7 bases from J, with 13 bases between. Germline lookup yields CDR1 LNHNV and CDR2 YYDKDF (reference sequence). The length of the CDR3 is 14 residues. CDR3 coding DNA: TGTGCCACCAGCAGAGTCGGAGGTGCCCTTGAAGCTTTCTTT. Amino acid sequence: CATSRVGGALEAFF.